The 30 T cell receptor beta chains below were found in one sample sequenced in a study of shared clonotypes between healthy human individuals. Using immunoSEQ multiplex PCR, the repertoire was profiled, and TCRdb retains in-frame clones only, with some absent. Of around 700,000 clones in the sample, 55% to 75% were seen once. The sequencing sample was made of memory CD4+ T cells sorted from blood. Subset here: CD45RA-negative fraction. The receptors stem from a woman aged 25 to 45 in good health.

The rearrangement uses TRBV6-5 and TRBJ1-5; TRBD1 matches at 9 bases. The CDR3 length is 15 residues. V gave up 7 bases and J gave up 7 bases; unmatched junction bases: 11. CDR1 is MNHEY, CDR2 SVGAGI, per germline. The CDR3 sequence: CASKPGQGAEQPQHF. In nucleotides, the CDR3 is TGTGCCAGCAAACCGGGACAGGGTGCGGAGCAGCCCCAGCATTTT.

As DNA, the CDR3 is TGCGCCAGCATTGGACAGGGGACGATGAACACTGAAGCTTTCTTT. It translates to CASIGQGTMNTEAFF. The chain combines TRBV10-2 with TRBJ1-1, with TRBD1 matching 9 bases. The CDR3 has 15 residues. In germline, CDR1 is WSHSY, CDR2 SAAADI. J lost 0 bases, V lost 7 bases, and 6 bases had no gene match.

The chain combines TRBV7-8 with TRBJ2-7; the D is unclear. The CDR3 is made up of 14 amino acids. Germline V gives CDR1 SGHVS, CDR2 FQNEAQ. Trimming stripped 1 base from V and 1 base from J, with 8 bases between. The CDR3 region is CASSLGGQSYEQYF. The CDR3 DNA follows: TGTGCCAGCAGCTTAGGGGGTCAGTCCTACGAGCAGTACTTC.

This clone was counted between two and nine times. The chain employs TRBV5-1 and TRBJ1-1, with D perhaps TRBD1 (6 bases). The V and J ends lost 5 bases and 0 bases respectively, with 11 bases between them. The V gene's germline CDR1 is SGHRS and CDR2 YFSETQ. This CDR3 region has 14 residues. The CDR3 loop reads CASRTRGLNTEAFF. Written as DNA, the CDR3 is TGCGCCAGCAGAACCAGGGGACTGAACACTGAAGCTTTCTTT.

The chain uses TRBV19 and TRBJ2-2; D is perhaps TRBD1 or TRBD2 (5 bases each). V was trimmed by 8 bases and J by 0 bases, leaving 10 bases between them. This CDR3 has 14 amino acids. CDR1 LNHDA and CDR2 SQIVND come from the germline V gene (reference sequence). This CDR3 reads CASRDRTNTGELFF. CDR3 bases: TGTGCCAGTCGGGACCGTACGAACACCGGGGAGCTGTTTTTT. Supplemented by reference TRBV19 and TRBJ2-2, the full variable domain reads DGGITQSPKYLFRKEGQNVTLSCEQNLNHDAMYWYRQDPGQGLRLIYYSQIVNDFQKGDIAEGYSVSREKKESFPLTVTSAQKNPTAFYLCASRDRTNTGELFFGEGSRLTVL.

The table lists this clone with a few counts. The rearrangement uses TRBV14 and TRBJ1-1; D call uncertain. CDR3 length: 13 amino acids. V was trimmed by 0 bases and J by 3 bases, leaving 5 bases between them. Germline V gene lookup returns CDR1 SGHDN and CDR2 FVKESK. The DNA of the CDR3 is TGTGCCAGCAGCCAAGAGGAGGACACTGAAGCTTTCTTT. It codes for CASSQEEDTEAFF.

This clone came up once. The J gene is TRBJ2-2, the V gene TRBV9; possibly TRBD2 for D (6 bases). This CDR3 region has 16 residues. Germline assignment: CDR1 SGDLS and CDR2 YYNGEE. V was cut by 0 bases and J by 5 bases, with 14 bases left in between. The CDR3 sequence: CASSVGSGPGTGELFF. In DNA, the CDR3 is TGTGCCAGCAGCGTAGGTAGCGGCCCTGGGACCGGGGAGCTGTTTTTT.

The gene calls are TRBV6-5 and TRBJ1-4; 7 positions match TRBD1. J was trimmed by 5 bases and V by 4 bases; bases with no gene match: 4. Germline V gene sequence: CDR1 MNHEY, CDR2 SVGAGI. The CDR3 runs to 14 residues. The CDR3 DNA sequence: TGTGCCAGCAGTTCACAGGGGCCCAATGAAAAACTGTTTTTT. As protein: CASSSQGPNEKLFF.

The chain couples TRBV15 to TRBJ2-5; TRBD2 aligns across 8 bases. This CDR3 contains 15 residues. V lost 1 base to trimming and J lost 3 bases; unmatched junction nucleotides: 4. Germline CDR1 LNHNV, CDR2 YYDKDF (reference sequence). CDR3 DNA sequence: TGTGCCACCAGCAGAGCCGGGAGGGGGGAAGAGACCCAGTACTTC. Its translation is CATSRAGRGEETQYF.

This clone was seen only a few times. The chain joins TRBV19 to TRBJ2-1; 7 positions agree with TRBD2. CDR3 length: 19 residues. The germline V gene encodes CDR1 LNHDA and CDR2 SQIVND (reference sequence). Trimming at V came to 1 base and at J to 6 bases, leaving 18 bases not matched to a gene. CDR3 in amino acids: CASSIGGGSYPRRGNEQFF. DNA of the CDR3: TGTGCCAGTAGTATAGGGGGCGGGAGCTACCCGCGTCGGGGCAATGAGCAGTTCTTC.

Ten or more counts support this clone. The chain is built from TRBV6-1 and TRBJ1-1; D is possibly TRBD1 (6 bases). Germline CDR1 and CDR2: MNHNS and SASEGT. The CDR3 spans 14 residues. V lost 7 bases, J lost 3 bases, and 15 bases lay in between. CDR3 amino acids: CASTPTGEHTEAFF. CDR3 DNA sequence: TGTGCCAGCACCCCGACAGGAGAACACACTGAAGCTTTCTTT.

J is TRBJ2-3 and V is TRBV5-4, with TRBD2 matching 9 bases. This CDR3 comprises 19 residues. Unmatched junction bases numbered 17, after V lost 4 bases and J lost 2 bases. The germline gives CDR1 SGHNT, CDR2 YYREEE (reference sequence). CDR3 sequence: CASSRRRQGTSFYTDTQYF. As DNA, the CDR3 is TGTGCCAGCAGCCGCAGGCGTCAAGGGACTAGCTTTTACACAGATACGCAGTATTTT.

The chain links TRBV5-1 to TRBJ2-3; 10 bases match TRBD1. Germline-derived CDR1 and CDR2 are SGHRS and YFSETQ. The CDR3 covers 14 residues. V lost 7 bases to trimming and J lost 6 bases; unmatched junction nucleotides: 8. CDR3 DNA: TGCGCCAGCGCGACCGGGACAGGGGACGATACGCAGTATTTT. This translates into CASATGTGDDTQYF.

The chain carries TRBV5-1 and TRBJ2-2; tentatively, D is TRBD1 or TRBD2 (5 bases each). This CDR3 has 14 amino acids. Trimming took 7 bases from V and 1 from J, leaving 11 bases between them. Germline V gene sequence: CDR1 SGHRS, CDR2 YFSETQ. The CDR3 here is CASRGPQNTGELFF. As DNA, the CDR3 is TGCGCCAGCCGGGGACCGCAGAACACCGGGGAGCTGTTTTTT.

The J gene is TRBJ2-2, the V gene TRBV7-2; D is unresolved. Germline CDR1 is SGHTA and CDR2 is FQGNSA. Trimming stripped 1 base from V and 0 bases from J, with 12 bases between. The CDR3 runs to 17 residues. The CDR3 reads CASSLESVLTNTGELFF. The DNA of the CDR3 is TGTGCCAGCAGCTTAGAGTCGGTCCTGACGAACACCGGGGAGCTGTTTTTT.

The chain employs TRBV7-2 and TRBJ2-5; D not resolved. The V end lost 1 base, the J end lost 5 bases, and 5 bases lay between the germline ends. CDR3 length: 12 amino acids. CDR1 is SGHTA and CDR2 is FQGNSA in the germline V gene. The CDR3 DNA follows: TGTGCCAGCAGCTTAGAATCGGAGACCCAGTACTTC. Protein: CASSLESETQYF. Supplemented by reference TRBV7-2 and TRBJ2-5, the full variable domain reads GAGVSQSPSNKVTEKGKDVELRCDPISGHTALYWYRQSLGQGLEFLIYFQGNSAPDKSGLPSDRFSAERTGGSVSTLTIQRTQQEDSAVYLCASSLESETQYFGPGTRLLVL.

The V gene is TRBV5-4, the J gene TRBJ2-7; maybe TRBD2 (6 bases). The germline V and J ends were trimmed by 0 bases and 4 bases, with 11 bases remaining between them. CDR1 and CDR2 from the germline V gene are SGHNT and YYREEE (reference sequence). The CDR3 is 14 residues long. The CDR3 here is CASSLGPEGYEQYF. DNA of the CDR3: TGTGCCAGCAGCTTGGGACCGGAGGGGTACGAGCAGTACTTC.

This clone occurred a few times. The sample has other DNA sequences that encode this CDR3 too. This chain links TRBV7-6 with TRBJ2-3, with TRBD2 identical over 12 bases. Trimming cost V 4 bases and J 6 bases; bases outside gene matches: 5. Germline values: CDR1 SGHVS, CDR2 FNYEAQ. The CDR3 runs to 15 residues. The CDR3 is CASSSWTSGTDTQYF. Written as DNA, the CDR3 is TGTGCCAGCAGCTCATGGACTAGCGGGACTGATACGCAGTATTTT.

The chain uses TRBV7-2 and TRBJ1-1; possibly TRBD1 for D (5 bases). Germline lookup yields CDR1 SGHTA and CDR2 FQGNSA. The CDR3 is 15 residues long. Trimming pared 2 bases from V and 1 base from J, leaving 11 bases between. This chain's CDR3 is CASSLFQGGNTEAFF. The CDR3 DNA sequence: TGTGCCAGCAGCTTATTCCAGGGCGGGAACACTGAAGCTTTCTTT.

The chain recombines TRBV28 with TRBJ2-1; 13 bases fit TRBD2. There are 14 residues in the CDR3. CDR1 MDHEN and CDR2 SYDVKM come from the germline V gene. J gave up 8 bases and V 7 bases, and 5 bases lay outside the gene matches. CDR3 sequence (DNA): TGTGCCAGCACTGGGACTAGCGGGGCGGATGAGCAGTTCTTC. It codes for CASTGTSGADEQFF.

The rearrangement joins TRBV28 to TRBJ2-7; 10 bases are a match to TRBD1. Per germline, CDR1 MDHEN and CDR2 SYDVKM. The CDR3 consists of 14 residues. V was pared by 8 bases and J by 4 bases, with 8 bases of the junction left unmatched. CDR3 coding DNA: TGTGCCAGCGGATTGGGGACAGGGGTTTACGAGCAGTACTTC. It encodes CASGLGTGVYEQYF.

The CDR3 DNA reads as TGCAGCGTATACCGGGACAGAGTGTACAATGAGCAGTTCTTC. Amino acid sequence: CSVYRDRVYNEQFF. The chain combines TRBV29-1 with TRBJ2-1, with TRBD1 identical over 7 bases. V gave up 6 bases and J gave up 4 bases; unmatched junction bases: 9. Germline V gene data show CDR1 as SQVTM and CDR2 as ANQGSEA. CDR3 length equals 14 residues.

About this clone itself: The same CDR3 arises from other DNA sequences in this sample as well. The chain carries TRBV15 and TRBJ2-4; TRBD2 might be the D (6 bases). CDR1 is LNHNV, CDR2 YYDKDF, per germline (reference sequence). V shed 5 bases and J shed 1 base, with 6 bases lying between them. The CDR3 is made up of 13 amino acids. For the CDR3, the DNA is TGTGCCACCAGCCGGGAGGCCAAAAACATTCAGTACTTC. Its protein product is CATSREAKNIQYF.

This clone was found a few times. V and J are TRBV28 and TRBJ1-5; unclear D gene. The length of the CDR3 is 15 residues. CDR1 is MDHEN and CDR2 is SYDVKM in the germline V gene. The V end was cut by 4 bases, the J end by 4 bases, with 14 bases between. CDR3 sequence: CASSSRDGGNQPQHF. In DNA form, the CDR3 reads TGTGCCAGCAGTTCCCGAGATGGAGGGAATCAGCCCCAGCATTTT.

In the case of this clone: In the same sample, other DNA sequences code for this CDR3. The chain carries TRBV6-5 and TRBJ1-1, with 9 nucleotides matching TRBD1. The CDR3 runs to 15 residues. V trimming: 5 bases; J trimming: 1 base; junction bases outside the gene matches: 5. Germline V CDR1 and CDR2: MNHEY, SVGAGI. For the CDR3, the DNA is TGTGCCAGCAGTACCCCGGGACAGGGGAACACTGAAGCTTTCTTT. This codes for CASSTPGQGNTEAFF.

This chain links TRBV29-1 with TRBJ2-3, with 7 positions matching TRBD1. Germline values: CDR1 SQVTM, CDR2 ANQGSEA. This CDR3 has 13 residues. V dropped 5 bases and J dropped 1; count of bases not matched to a gene: 3. The chain's CDR3 is CSVLGQGTDTQYF. CDR3 DNA: TGCAGCGTTCTCGGACAGGGCACAGATACGCAGTATTTT.

This clone was counted a few times. The chain has TRBV5-8 and TRBJ1-1; no clear D gene. Germline CDR1 reads SGHTS; CDR2 reads YDEGEE. V lost 2 bases and J 2 bases, leaving 10 bases between the germline ends. This CDR3 has 14 amino acids. Here the CDR3 reads CASSLEAFNTEAFF. CDR3 sequence (DNA): TGTGCCAGCAGCTTAGAGGCGTTCAACACTGAAGCTTTCTTT. Using reference TRBV5-8 and TRBJ1-1 for the parts outside the CDR3, the full variable domain is EAGVTQSPTHLIKTRGQQATLRCSPISGHTSVYWYQQALGLGLQFLLWYDEGEERNRGNFPPRFSGRQFPNYSSELNVNALELEDSALYLCASSLEAFNTEAFFGQGTRLTVV.

This sequence joins TRBV11-2 and TRBJ2-1; 14 bases line up with TRBD2. CDR3 length: 15 residues. The germline CDR1 and CDR2 sequences are SGHAT and FQNNGV. Trimming at V came to 6 bases and at J to 15 bases, leaving 13 bases not matched to a gene. The CDR3 DNA is TGTGCCAGCAGTCCCCGGGGACTAGCGGGAGAGTTGTGGTTCTTC. Protein product: CASSPRGLAGELWFF.

The genes are TRBV2 and TRBJ1-4; D gene uncertain. Germline-derived CDR1 and CDR2 are SNHLY and FYNNEI. This CDR3 spans 11 amino acids. The V end was cut by 4 bases, the J end by 8 bases, with 5 bases between. In DNA, the CDR3 is TGTGCCAGCAGTGCTGGAGAAAAACTGTTTTTT. Residues: CASSAGEKLFF.

This rearrangement joins TRBV9 to TRBJ2-7; D is ambiguous. Looked up from germline, CDR1 is SGDLS and CDR2 is YYNGEE. The CDR3 is 11 amino acids. Trimming cost V 4 bases and J 4 bases, with 6 bases left between them. The CDR3 protein is CASSRQYEQYF. The CDR3 DNA reads TGTGCCAGCAGCCGGCAGTACGAGCAGTACTTC.